Below, 26 T cell receptor beta chains from the same sample are listed, as sequenced in a study of CD8+CD57+ T cells in acquired aplastic anemia. Patients included in sequencing had previously demonstrated CD8+CD57+ cell expansion by flow cytometry. Profiles of TCR beta VDJ and CDR3 were generated from a genomic DNA template. Using its own MiXCR run on the reads, TCRdb lists one record per CDR3 protein. The sample lists more than 150,000 distinct CDR3 sequences; around 50% were seen once. Sequenced: sorted CD4+, CD8+, or CD8+CD57+ T cells (not recorded which) from PBMCs. Every receptor here comes from a human donor with aplastic anemia.

The chain recombines TRBV10-3 with TRBJ1-1, with D tentatively TRBD1 (6 bases). The CDR3 length is 17 residues. CDR1 ENHRY and CDR2 SYGVKD come from the germline V gene. The V and J ends lost 0 bases and 5 bases respectively, with 19 bases between them. Here the CDR3 DNA reads TGTGCCATCAGTGAGTCGTCATTTTTCGGGGGGGCAACTGAAGCTTTCTTT. Its translation is CAISESSFFGGATEAFF.

This chain joins TRBV9 and TRBJ2-7, with a tentative D call TRBD1 (6 bases). Deletions cut 3 bases from V and 2 bases from J, with 9 bases between. Per germline, CDR1 SGDLS and CDR2 YYNGEE. CDR3 length: 13 residues. The CDR3 loop reads CASSGTATYEQYF. CDR3 DNA sequence: TGTGCCAGCAGCGGGACAGCTACCTACGAGCAGTACTTC.

V and J are TRBV29-1 and TRBJ2-1; 7 bases fit TRBD1. The CDR3 runs to 16 residues. The junction had 14 bases not matched to a gene; V was cut back by 4 bases and J by 5 bases. Germline loops: CDR1 SQVTM, CDR2 ANQGSEA. CDR3 residues: CSVGGFRDSHNNEQFF. DNA of the CDR3: TGCAGCGTTGGTGGGTTTCGGGACAGCCACAACAATGAGCAGTTCTTC.

Concerning this clonotype: A read error is possible here, since a much larger clone lies one base away. J is TRBJ1-3 and V is TRBV5-1; D not resolved. Germline V gene lookup returns CDR1 SGHRS and CDR2 YFSETQ. V shed 0 bases and J shed 8 bases, with 12 bases lying between them. CDR3 size: 14 residues. CDR3 nucleotide sequence: TGCGCCAGCAGCTTGGAGCCTGGACGAGACACCATATATTTT. Its protein is CASSLEPGRDTIYF.

The chain links TRBV27 to TRBJ2-7; 8 nucleotides agree with TRBD1. Germline V gives CDR1 MNHEY, CDR2 SMNVEV (reference sequence). J lost 3 bases, V lost 5 bases, and 6 bases had no gene match. The CDR3 is 14 amino acids. The CDR3 bases are TGTGCCAGCAGTGTCCAGGGGGCCAACTACGAGCAGTACTTC. This codes for CASSVQGANYEQYF.

This clonotype has a single count. The V gene is TRBV5-1, the J gene TRBJ1-6, with a tentative D call TRBD1 (6 bases). Germline CDR1 and CDR2: SGHRS and YFSETQ. Deletions cut 0 bases from V and 7 bases from J, with 11 bases between. The CDR3 is made up of 15 amino acids. The CDR3 protein is CASSLAQGGNSPLHF. The CDR3 DNA is TGCGCCAGCAGCTTGGCACAGGGAGGGAATTCACCCCTCCACTTT.

This clonotype came up once. This sequence joins TRBV15 and TRBJ2-7; 9 positions agree with TRBD1. J lost 6 bases, V lost 3 bases, and 6 bases had no gene match. Germline values: CDR1 LNHNV, CDR2 YYDKDF (reference sequence). The CDR3 runs 14 residues. The CDR3 bases are TGTGCCACCAGCAGCCGGGACAGGGTAGGCGAGCAGTACTTC. Translation: CATSSRDRVGEQYF.

This clonotype was detected only once. Relative to the germline gene, one junction end is altered; a read error may explain this. This chain links TRBV3-1 with TRBJ1-3; D is ambiguous. The germline CDR1 and CDR2 sequences are LGHDT and YNNKEL (reference sequence). The CDR3 sequence is 15 residues long. The CDR3 sequence: CACSHPKASGNTIYF. The CDR3 DNA reads as TGTGCCTGCAGCCATCCGAAAGCCTCTGGAAACACCATATATTTT.

There are a few counts of this clonotype. The chain combines TRBV3-1 with TRBJ2-3, with 7 bases fitting TRBD2. Unmatched junction bases numbered 3, after V lost 1 base and J lost 5 bases. Per germline, CDR1 LGHDT and CDR2 YNNKEL (reference sequence). This CDR3 spans 14 amino acids. CDR3 residues: CASSQATGGDTQYF. As DNA, the CDR3 is TGTGCCAGCAGCCAAGCCACGGGGGGAGATACGCAGTATTTT.

The chain has TRBV10-2 and TRBJ1-1, with no clear D. The V and J ends lost 0 bases and 4 bases respectively, with 6 bases between them. The CDR3 has 13 amino acids. Germline CDR1 WSHSY, CDR2 SAAADI. As DNA, the CDR3 is TGCGCCAGCAGTGAGTCGACTGGCACTGAAGCTTTCTTT. It is translated as CASSESTGTEAFF.

The chain has TRBV5-1 and TRBJ1-2; D is unclear. The CDR3 runs 12 residues. Germline V lookup: CDR1 SGHRS, CDR2 YFSETQ. V lost 4 bases to trimming and J lost 2 bases, with 6 bases between them. The DNA for the CDR3 is TGCGCCAGCAGCGAGTTAAACTATGGCTACACCTTC. Residues: CASSELNYGYTF.

The V call is TRBV2, the J call TRBJ2-7; 8 positions match TRBD2. The germline CDR1 and CDR2 sequences are SNHLY and FYNNEI. V shed 5 bases, J shed 4 bases, and the junction held 7 bases outside the gene matches. CDR3 length equals 14 residues. The CDR3 reads CASSYALADYEQYF. CDR3 DNA: TGTGCCAGCAGTTACGCACTAGCGGATTACGAGCAGTACTTC.

This clonotype was recorded at least ten times. The chain couples TRBV20-1 to TRBJ1-2; 7 bases are shared with TRBD1. This CDR3 comprises 15 residues. Germline lookup yields CDR1 DFQATT and CDR2 SNEGSKA (reference sequence). J was trimmed by 3 bases and V by 5 bases; bases with no gene match: 12. CDR3 sequence: CSAPMNTGDDYGYTF. For the CDR3, the DNA is TGCAGTGCTCCCATGAACACAGGGGACGACTATGGCTACACCTTC.

This clonotype has a handful of counts. The chain links TRBV19 to TRBJ1-5; perhaps TRBD1 as D (5 bases). Germline CDR1 LNHDA, CDR2 SQIVND (reference sequence). The CDR3 is made up of 14 amino acids. The CDR3 nucleotides read TGTGGCAGCGGGACGGGGGATAGCAATCAGCCCCAGCATTTT. This sequence encodes CGSGTGDSNQPQHF.

This clonotype has at least ten counts. The chain uses TRBV7-9 and TRBJ2-7; a weak D match, TRBD1 (6 bases). V was trimmed by 0 bases and J by 2 bases, leaving 8 bases between them. This CDR3 is built from 14 residues. CDR1 SEHNR and CDR2 FQNEAQ come from the germline V gene (reference sequence). Written as DNA, the CDR3 is TGTGCCAGCAGCTTAGCGGGGGCTACCTACGAGCAGTACTTC. This encodes CASSLAGATYEQYF.

Comments on this clonotype: One junction end disagrees with the germline gene, perhaps due to a read error. The chain employs TRBV6-5 and TRBJ1-6; D is ambiguous. This CDR3 region has 12 residues. The germline V gene encodes CDR1 MNHEY and CDR2 SVGAGI. CDR3 sequence (DNA): TGTGCCAGCATTTACAAGTATTCACCCCTCCACTTT. Translating it yields CASIYKYSPLHF.

This chain links TRBV15 with TRBJ2-3; 7 bases align to TRBD1. J gave up 0 bases and V 4 bases, and 7 bases lay outside the gene matches. The germline gives CDR1 LNHNV, CDR2 YYDKDF (reference sequence). The CDR3 consists of 16 residues. The CDR3 spells CATSTPRDRSTDTQYF. Here the CDR3 DNA reads TGTGCCACCAGCACACCCCGGGACAGAAGCACAGATACGCAGTATTTT.

The rearrangement uses TRBV7-9 and TRBJ2-5; weak D call: TRBD2 (6 bases). From germline, CDR1 is SEHNR and CDR2 FQNEAQ (reference sequence). The CDR3 is made up of 13 amino acids. Deletions cut 6 bases from V and 4 bases from J, with 12 bases between. The CDR3 bases are TGTGCCAGCAGTTTCGGAGGGCCAGAGACCCAGTACTTC. This sequence encodes CASSFGGPETQYF.

The chain recombines TRBV12-3 or TRBV12-4 with TRBJ2-1, with D perhaps TRBD2 (5 bases). V was shortened by 1 base and J by 6 bases, with 10 bases between the two germline ends. The CDR3 is 14 amino acids. CDR3 sequence: CASSLDGSSNEQFF. The DNA of the CDR3 is TGTGCCAGCAGTTTAGATGGGAGTTCCAATGAGCAGTTCTTC.

This clonotype has just a few counts. V and J are TRBV7-6 and TRBJ2-5; maybe TRBD2 (6 bases). V dropped 5 bases and J dropped 5 bases, with 12 bases sitting between them. The V gene's germline CDR1 is SGHVS and CDR2 FNYEAQ. CDR3 length: 13 residues. CDR3 DNA sequence: TGTGCCAGCAGCACCGGTCGGGGGGAGACCCAGTACTTC. Its protein product is CASSTGRGETQYF.

This clonotype has a count of ten or more. V and J are TRBV12-3 or TRBV12-4 and TRBJ1-3; D uncertain. V was trimmed by 6 bases and J by 0 bases, leaving 12 bases between them. The CDR3 is made up of 15 amino acids. The chain's CDR3 is CASRLDGISGNTIYF. The CDR3 DNA reads as TGTGCCAGCAGGCTCGACGGGATCTCTGGAAACACCATATATTTT.

The genes are TRBV9 and TRBJ2-5; D might be TRBD1 (6 bases). The germline V gene encodes CDR1 SGDLS and CDR2 YYNGEE. V gave up 1 base and J gave up 5 bases, with 21 bases separating them. This CDR3 region has 17 residues. CDR3 in amino acids: CASSVSSGRGAQETQYF. As DNA, the CDR3 is TGTGCCAGCAGCGTAAGTAGTGGCAGGGGTGCTCAGGAGACCCAGTACTTC.

This chain links TRBV7-6 with TRBJ1-6; D remains ambiguous. CDR3 length equals 17 residues. With 1 base removed from V and 0 bases from J, the gap between germline ends came to 10 bases. Germline assignment: CDR1 SGHVS and CDR2 FNYEAQ. The CDR3 region is CASSLEWRSSYNSPLHF. As DNA, the CDR3 is TGTGCCAGCAGCTTAGAATGGAGGAGCTCCTATAATTCACCCCTCCACTTT.

This clonotype has only a few counts. The chain couples TRBV9 to TRBJ1-2; possibly TRBD1 for D (5 bases). This CDR3 contains 14 residues. Deletions cut 0 bases from V and 8 bases from J, with 14 bases between. Germline CDR1 reads SGDLS; CDR2 reads YYNGEE. CDR3 DNA: TGTGCCAGCAGCGTAGACGTACAGGCCTGGGGCTACACCTTC. It translates to CASSVDVQAWGYTF.

There are many counts of this clonotype. DNA of the CDR3: TGTGCCAGCAGCTTGGGTTCGGGTCAAGATACGCAGTATTTT. The encoded protein is CASSLGSGQDTQYF. V is TRBV5-5 and J is TRBJ2-3; D is uncertain. The germline CDR1 and CDR2 sequences are SGHKS and YYEKEE (reference sequence). The germline V and J ends were trimmed by 0 bases and 5 bases, with 10 bases remaining between them. The CDR3 consists of 14 residues. Supplemented by reference TRBV5-5 and TRBJ2-3, the full variable domain reads DAGVTQSPTHLIKTRGQQVTLRCSPISGHKSVSWYQQVLGQGPQFIFQYYEKEERGRGNFPDRFSARQFPNYSSELNVNALLLGDSALYLCASSLGSGQDTQYFGPGTRLTVL.

This clonotype has just a few counts. The V and J genes are TRBV30 and TRBJ1-6; a weak D match, TRBD1 (6 bases). Germline CDR1 reads GTSNPN; CDR2 reads SVGIG (reference sequence). V was pared by 2 bases and J by 14 bases, with 13 bases between. The CDR3 totals 12 residues. DNA for the CDR3: TGTGCCTGGAGTTCGGCAGGGGCCACCCTCCACTTT. Encoded protein: CAWSSAGATLHF.